The 23 T cell receptor beta chains below were found in one sample sequenced in a study of cytomegalovirus exposure and HLA in healthy donors. PCR was performed using 60 Vbeta and 13 Jbeta primers. Measured with immunoSEQ multiplex PCR; TCRdb has only the in-frame clones, and not every one. The sample has over 95,000 clones, over 65% seen once. Sequencing input: PBMCs. The receptors were gathered from a middle-aged man in good health and CMV-seronegative.

Comment on this clone: Relative to the germline gene, one junction end is altered; a read error may explain this. This chain's CDR3 is CSVEANRGDEAFF. Here the CDR3 DNA reads TGCAGCGTCGAAGCTAACAGGGGGGACGAAGCTTTCTTT. V and J are TRBV29-1 and TRBJ1-1, with TRBD1 matching 8 bases. The CDR3 covers 13 residues. The germline CDR1 and CDR2 sequences are SQVTM and ANQGSEA.

The genes are TRBV9 and TRBJ2-3, with D possibly being TRBD2 (5 bases). With 2 bases removed from V and 0 bases from J, the gap between germline ends came to 10 bases. The CDR3 consists of 15 residues. CDR1 SGDLS and CDR2 YYNGEE come from the germline V gene. DNA of the CDR3: TGTGCCAGCAGCGTCTCGCGACTAAGCACAGATACGCAGTATTTT. This sequence encodes CASSVSRLSTDTQYF. The complete variable domain, with remaining parts taken from reference TRBV9 and TRBJ2-3, reads DSGVTQTPKHLITATGQRVTLRCSPRSGDLSVYWYQQSLDQGLQFLIQYYNGEERAKGNILERFSAQQFPDLHSELNLSSLELGDSALYFCASSVSRLSTDTQYFGPGTRLTVL.

V gene TRBV19 combines with J gene TRBJ2-1; 8 bases match TRBD2. CDR3 size: 15 residues. CDR1 and CDR2 from the germline V gene are LNHDA and SQIVND (reference sequence). V dropped 1 base and J dropped 6; count of bases not matched to a gene: 5. The CDR3 loop reads CASSIVGLGSNEQFF. CDR3 DNA: TGTGCCAGTAGTATAGTGGGACTAGGGTCCAATGAGCAGTTCTTC.

About this clone: A read error may produce the germline difference seen at one junction end. The chain recombines TRBV7-7 with TRBJ2-7; 10 nucleotides align to TRBD2. Germline V CDR1 and CDR2: SSHAT, FNYEAQ (reference sequence). CDR3 length equals 13 residues. The CDR3 nucleotides are TGTGCTAGCAGTGGGGCTAGCGGGGGCGAGCAGTACTTC. It translates to CASSGASGGEQYF.

The chain has TRBV9 and TRBJ2-3, with 9 bases fitting TRBD2. CDR1 SGDLS and CDR2 YYNGEE come from the germline V gene. This CDR3 comprises 17 residues. V shed 0 bases, J shed 0 bases, and the junction held 5 bases outside the gene matches. CDR3 sequence reads: CASSVGAGGISTDTQYF. CDR3 DNA sequence: TGTGCCAGCAGCGTAGGGGCGGGGGGGATTAGCACAGATACGCAGTATTTT.

The chain carries TRBV18 and TRBJ1-6, with a tentative D call TRBD1 (6 bases). The germline V and J ends were trimmed by 0 bases and 6 bases, with 9 bases remaining between them. CDR1 is KGHSH and CDR2 is LQKENI in the germline V gene. This CDR3 has 15 amino acids. DNA for the CDR3: TGTGCCAGCTCACCACCTTCAGGGGTTAATTCACCCCTCCACTTT. Translation gives CASSPPSGVNSPLHF.

The V gene is TRBV14, the J gene TRBJ1-1; TRBD1 matches 7 bases. This CDR3 spans 13 amino acids. The germline CDR1 and CDR2 sequences are SGHDN and FVKESK. Trimming cost V 1 base and J 11 bases; bases outside gene matches: 7. CDR3 residues: CASSQGQGGRAFF. CDR3 DNA: TGTGCCAGCAGCCAAGGACAAGGGGGCAGGGCTTTCTTT.

The chain recombines TRBV7-2 with TRBJ2-1, with 7 bases identical to TRBD1. The CDR3 length is 14 residues. Germline V gives CDR1 SGHTA, CDR2 FQGNSA. The junction had 4 bases not matched to a gene; V was cut back by 4 bases and J by 4 bases. Written as DNA, the CDR3 is TGTGCCAGCAGCTCCACAGGGGCGTACAATGAGCAGTTCTTC. It encodes CASSSTGAYNEQFF.

Only one count was recorded for this clone. The chain couples TRBV19 to TRBJ2-5, with 14 nucleotides matching TRBD2. V lost 0 bases, J lost 9 bases, and 3 bases stayed unmatched. The CDR3 is 15 amino acids. Germline CDR1 LNHDA, CDR2 SQIVND (reference sequence). CDR3: CASSIEGLAGDPQYF. The DNA for the CDR3 is TGTGCCAGTAGTATAGAGGGACTAGCGGGAGATCCCCAGTACTTC.

This clone was picked up a small number of times. This rearrangement joins TRBV5-6 to TRBJ1-1; 7 nucleotides line up with TRBD1. Per the germline V gene, CDR1 is SGHDT and CDR2 is YYEEEE. V lost 0 bases and J lost 5; bases outside the gene matches: 4. The CDR3 runs to 14 residues. The CDR3 region is CASSLGRGMTEAFF. In DNA form, the CDR3 reads TGTGCCAGCAGCTTGGGCAGGGGGATGACTGAAGCTTTCTTT.

DNA for the CDR3: TGTGCCAGCAGCTTAGGCCAGGGGGTCAGCACAGATACGCAGTATTTT. This codes for CASSLGQGVSTDTQYF. The rearrangement uses TRBV7-9 and TRBJ2-3, with 7 bases lining up with TRBD1. CDR1 SEHNR and CDR2 FQNEAQ come from the germline V gene (reference sequence). The CDR3 is 16 amino acids. V shed 1 base and J 0 bases; nucleotides not matched to a gene: 4.

The V call is TRBV5-4, the J call TRBJ2-7; TRBD2 aligns across 12 bases. The CDR3 has 17 amino acids. Germline loops: CDR1 SGHNT, CDR2 YYREEE (reference sequence). Trimming took 4 bases from V and 8 from J; bases not matched to a gene: 16. The CDR3 DNA reads TGTGCCAGCAGCCCGTCTTCTGGGACTAGCGGGTTAAACAAGCAGTACTTC. This gives the protein CASSPSSGTSGLNKQYF.

The chain carries TRBV30 and TRBJ1-5; D call uncertain. CDR1 and CDR2 from the germline V gene are GTSNPN and SVGIG (reference sequence). V lost 5 bases and J lost 0, with 11 bases in between. The CDR3 has 14 amino acids. The CDR3: CAWGAENSNQPQHF. CDR3 in DNA: TGTGCCTGGGGAGCCGAAAATAGCAATCAGCCCCAGCATTTT.

J is TRBJ2-7 and V is TRBV2, with D hard to call. In germline, CDR1 is SNHLY, CDR2 FYNNEI. The CDR3 length is 12 residues. V dropped 6 bases and J dropped 6 bases, with 12 bases sitting between them. CDR3 DNA: TGTGCCAGCAGCCCTCAATCGGTCGAGCAGTACTTC. Residues: CASSPQSVEQYF.

This rearrangement joins TRBV28 to TRBJ2-7; tentatively, D is TRBD1 (5 bases). Looked up from germline, CDR1 is MDHEN and CDR2 is SYDVKM. This CDR3 region has 13 residues. V lost 4 bases and J lost 6, with 13 bases in between. CDR3 DNA: TGTGCCAGCAGTTATTCCGGTCAGGGCGAGCAGTACTTC. Its translation is CASSYSGQGEQYF.

About this clone: Other DNA sequences in this sample translate to the same CDR3. The chain links TRBV5-1 to TRBJ2-5; the match to TRBD2 covers 12 bases. The germline CDR1 and CDR2 sequences are SGHRS and YFSETQ. V lost 4 bases, J lost 5 bases, and 3 bases stayed unmatched. This CDR3 is 14 amino acids long. The CDR3 nucleotides read TGCGCCAGCAGCCTAGCGGGGGGGCAGGAGACCCAGTACTTC. Protein sequence: CASSLAGGQETQYF.

V gene TRBV19 combines with J gene TRBJ2-3; D may be TRBD2 (6 bases). There are 14 residues in the CDR3. V lost 5 bases and J lost 0, with 9 bases in between. CDR1 is LNHDA, CDR2 SQIVND, per germline (reference sequence). The CDR3 sequence: CASSPSDSTDTQYF. The CDR3, as DNA: TGTGCCAGTAGTCCTAGCGATAGCACAGATACGCAGTATTTT.

The chain has TRBV2 and TRBJ2-7, with D hard to call. The germline gives CDR1 SNHLY, CDR2 FYNNEI. V was trimmed by 5 bases and J by 5 bases, leaving 16 bases between them. The CDR3 is 14 residues long. The CDR3 DNA follows: TGTGCCAGCAGTCTAGGAGTGGATGGAGACGAGCAGTACTTC. Translating gives CASSLGVDGDEQYF.

The V and J genes are TRBV28 and TRBJ2-7, with D hard to call. The V gene lost 3 bases and the J gene lost 0 bases, with 9 bases spanning the gap. Germline V gene data show CDR1 as MDHEN and CDR2 as SYDVKM. The length of the CDR3 is 14 residues. CDR3 nucleotides: TGTGCCAGCAGTTTTGGAACGGGCTCCTACGAGCAGTACTTC. Amino acid sequence: CASSFGTGSYEQYF.

This chain uses TRBV6-1 with TRBJ1-3, with unresolved D. The germline V and J ends were trimmed by 1 base and 0 bases, with 7 bases remaining between them. CDR3 length: 15 amino acids. From germline, CDR1 is MNHNS and CDR2 SASEGT. CDR3 nucleotide sequence: TGTGCCAGCAGTGAAGGACTTCGCTCTGGAAACACCATATATTTT. It is translated as CASSEGLRSGNTIYF.

The V and J genes are TRBV5-6 and TRBJ2-1, with TRBD1 identical over 7 bases. Germline V gene lookup returns CDR1 SGHDT and CDR2 YYEEEE. This CDR3 comprises 15 residues. V gave up 4 bases and J gave up 4 bases; unmatched junction bases: 8. The CDR3: CASSEGTEKYNEQFF. The DNA for the CDR3 is TGTGCCAGCAGCGAGGGGACAGAAAAGTACAATGAGCAGTTCTTC.

This clone was recorded only once. The chain recombines TRBV11-2 with TRBJ2-7, with D possibly being TRBD2 (6 bases). V was trimmed by 1 base and J by 3 bases, leaving 10 bases between them. The CDR3 totals 14 residues. Germline V gives CDR1 SGHAT, CDR2 FQNNGV. The CDR3 nucleotides read TGTGCCAGCAGCTTAGGGGAGGCACTCTACGAGCAGTACTTC. Its translation is CASSLGEALYEQYF.

The gene calls are TRBV27 and TRBJ2-1, with 8 bases lining up with TRBD2. The CDR3 is 17 amino acids. The germline CDR1 and CDR2 sequences are MNHEY and SMNVEV (reference sequence). Trimming removed 7 bases from V and 0 bases from J; junction bases left unmatched: 11. CDR3 coding DNA: TGTGCCAGCACCGCGGGTACGGGGGGGGCCTCCTACAATGAGCAGTTCTTC. It translates to CASTAGTGGASYNEQFF.